This T cell receptor (beta chain) was sequenced during a study of blood T cell repertoires in COVID-19. Sequenced by immunoSEQ multiplex PCR; TCRdb stores in-frame clones only, minus some. Altogether 130,000 or so clones are present, around three quarters being singletons, with the ten largest covering 10% to 13%. This CDR3 comprises 12 residues. Trimming shortened V by 2 bases and J by 4 bases, and 5 bases separated the two germline ends. Germline V gene data show CDR1 as WSHSY and CDR2 as SAAADI. This clone was picked up a small number of times. This receptor was identified in a human donor in a cohort sampled during active COVID-19. The sequenced sample consisted of peripheral blood. This chain connects TRBV10-2 to TRBJ1-1; D gene ambiguous. CDR3 region: CASSEAGTEAFF. Here the CDR3 DNA reads TGCGCCAGCAGTGAGGCAGGCACTGAAGCTTTCTTT.